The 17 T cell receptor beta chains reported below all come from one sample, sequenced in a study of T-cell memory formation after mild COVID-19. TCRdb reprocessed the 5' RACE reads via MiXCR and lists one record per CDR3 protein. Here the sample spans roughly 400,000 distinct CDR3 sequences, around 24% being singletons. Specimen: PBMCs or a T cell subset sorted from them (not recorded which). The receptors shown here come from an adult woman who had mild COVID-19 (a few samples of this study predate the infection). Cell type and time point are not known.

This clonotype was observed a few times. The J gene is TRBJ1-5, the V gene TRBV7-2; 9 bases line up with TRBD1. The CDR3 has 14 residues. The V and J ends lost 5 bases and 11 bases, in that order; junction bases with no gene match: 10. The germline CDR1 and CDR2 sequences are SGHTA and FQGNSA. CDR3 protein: CASSERTGAGAQHF. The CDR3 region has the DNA TGTGCCAGCAGCGAAAGGACAGGGGCCGGGGCCCAGCATTTT.

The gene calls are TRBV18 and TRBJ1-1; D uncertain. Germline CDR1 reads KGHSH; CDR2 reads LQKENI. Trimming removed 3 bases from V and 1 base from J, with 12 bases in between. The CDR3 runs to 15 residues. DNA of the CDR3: TGTGCCAGCTCACCGCTTCCCCCGGCGAACACTGAAGCTTTCTTT. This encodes CASSPLPPANTEAFF.

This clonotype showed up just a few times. CDR3 sequence reads: CASSLFWQTIITYEQYF. The CDR3 region has the DNA TGTGCCAGCAGCTTGTTTTGGCAGACTATTATTACCTACGAGCAGTACTTC. J is TRBJ2-7 and V is TRBV5-5; D is possibly TRBD2 (5 bases). The V end lost 1 base, the J end lost 2 bases, and 19 bases lay between the germline ends. In germline, CDR1 is SGHKS, CDR2 YYEKEE (reference sequence). The CDR3 extends over 17 amino acids.

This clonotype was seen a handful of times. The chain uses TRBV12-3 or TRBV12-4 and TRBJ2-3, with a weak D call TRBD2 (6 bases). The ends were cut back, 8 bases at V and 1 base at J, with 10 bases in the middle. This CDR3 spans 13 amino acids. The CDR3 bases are TGTGCCAGCGGGCGGGGCCGCACAGATACGCAGTATTTT. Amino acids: CASGRGRTDTQYF.

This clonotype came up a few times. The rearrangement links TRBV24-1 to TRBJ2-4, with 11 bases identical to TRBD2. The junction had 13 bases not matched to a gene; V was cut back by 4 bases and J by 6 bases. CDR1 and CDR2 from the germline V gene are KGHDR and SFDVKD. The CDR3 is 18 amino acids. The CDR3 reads CATSDASGGPGMANIQYF. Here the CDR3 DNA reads TGTGCCACCAGTGACGCTAGCGGGGGGCCTGGAATGGCAAACATTCAGTACTTC.

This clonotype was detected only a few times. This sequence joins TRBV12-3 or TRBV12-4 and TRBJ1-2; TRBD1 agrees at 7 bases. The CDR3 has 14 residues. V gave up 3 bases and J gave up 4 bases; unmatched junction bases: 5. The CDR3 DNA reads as TGTGCCAGCAGTTTGGAGGGGGCGAGCTATGGCTACACCTTC. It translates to CASSLEGASYGYTF.

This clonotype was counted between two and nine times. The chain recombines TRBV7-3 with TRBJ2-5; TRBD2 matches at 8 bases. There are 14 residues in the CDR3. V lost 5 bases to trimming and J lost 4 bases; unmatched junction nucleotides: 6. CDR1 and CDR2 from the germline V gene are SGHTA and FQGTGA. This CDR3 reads CASSPGGLIETQYF. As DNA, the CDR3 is TGTGCCAGCAGCCCGGGGGGGCTCATAGAGACCCAGTACTTC. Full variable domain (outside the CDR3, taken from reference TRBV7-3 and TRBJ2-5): GAGVSQTPSNKVTEKGKYVELRCDPISGHTALYWYRQSLGQGPEFLIYFQGTGAADDSGLPNDRFFAVRPEGSVSTLKIQRTERGDSAVYLCASSPGGLIETQYFGPGTRLLVL.

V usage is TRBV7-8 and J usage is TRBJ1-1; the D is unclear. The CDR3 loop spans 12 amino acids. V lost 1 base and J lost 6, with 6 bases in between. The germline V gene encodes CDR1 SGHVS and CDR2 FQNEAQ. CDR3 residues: CASSLVRAEAFF. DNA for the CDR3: TGTGCCAGCAGCTTAGTTCGGGCTGAAGCTTTCTTT.

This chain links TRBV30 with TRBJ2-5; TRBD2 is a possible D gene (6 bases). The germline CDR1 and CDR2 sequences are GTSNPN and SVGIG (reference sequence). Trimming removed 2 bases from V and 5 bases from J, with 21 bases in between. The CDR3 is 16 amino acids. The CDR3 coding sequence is TGTGCCTGGAGTCCCCTTGGGGGGAGTTTGAGGGAGACCCAGTACTTC. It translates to CAWSPLGGSLRETQYF.

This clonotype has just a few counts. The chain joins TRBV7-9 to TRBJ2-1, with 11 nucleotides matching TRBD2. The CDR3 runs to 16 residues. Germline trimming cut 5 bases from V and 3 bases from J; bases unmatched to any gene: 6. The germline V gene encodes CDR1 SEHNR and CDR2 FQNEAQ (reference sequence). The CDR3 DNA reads TGTGCCAGCAGCAAATTACTAGCGGGAGTCTACAATGAGCAGTTCTTC. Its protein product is CASSKLLAGVYNEQFF.

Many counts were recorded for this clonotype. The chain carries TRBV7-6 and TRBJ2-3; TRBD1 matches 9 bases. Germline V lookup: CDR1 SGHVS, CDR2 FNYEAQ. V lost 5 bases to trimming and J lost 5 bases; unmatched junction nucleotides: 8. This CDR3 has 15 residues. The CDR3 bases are TGTGCCAGCAGCGGCCGGGACAGGGTGGGAGATACGCAGTATTTT. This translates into CASSGRDRVGDTQYF. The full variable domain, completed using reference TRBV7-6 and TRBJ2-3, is GAGVSQSPRYKVTKRGQDVALRCDPISGHVSLYWYRQALGQGPEFLTYFNYEAQQDKSGLPNDRFSAERPEGSISTLTIQRTEQRDSAMYRCASSGRDRVGDTQYFGPGTRLTVL.

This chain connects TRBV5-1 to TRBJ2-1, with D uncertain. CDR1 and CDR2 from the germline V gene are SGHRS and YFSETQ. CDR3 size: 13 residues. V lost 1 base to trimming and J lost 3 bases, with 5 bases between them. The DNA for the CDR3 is TGCGCCAGCAGCTTGTACGACTACAATGAGCAGTTCTTC. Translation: CASSLYDYNEQFF.

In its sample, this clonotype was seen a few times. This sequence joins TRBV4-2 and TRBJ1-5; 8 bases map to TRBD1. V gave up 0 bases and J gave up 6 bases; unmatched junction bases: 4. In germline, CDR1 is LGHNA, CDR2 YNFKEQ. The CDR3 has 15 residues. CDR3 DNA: TGTGCCAGCAGCCAAGAGGCGACAGGGGTTCAGCCCCAGCATTTT. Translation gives CASSQEATGVQPQHF.

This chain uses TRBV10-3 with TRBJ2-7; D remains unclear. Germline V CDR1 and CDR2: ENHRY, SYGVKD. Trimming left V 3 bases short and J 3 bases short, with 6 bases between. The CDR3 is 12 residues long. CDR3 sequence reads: CAISEVNYEQYF. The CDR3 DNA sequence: TGTGCCATCAGTGAAGTCAACTACGAGCAGTACTTC.

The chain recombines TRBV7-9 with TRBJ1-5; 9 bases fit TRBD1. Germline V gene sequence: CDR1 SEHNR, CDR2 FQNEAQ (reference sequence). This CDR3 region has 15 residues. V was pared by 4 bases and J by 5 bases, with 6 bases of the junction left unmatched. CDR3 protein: CASSSWTGVDQPQHF. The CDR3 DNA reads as TGTGCCAGCAGCTCCTGGACAGGGGTAGATCAGCCCCAGCATTTT. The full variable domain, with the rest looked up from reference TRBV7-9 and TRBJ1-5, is DTGVSQNPRHKITKRGQNVTFRCDPISEHNRLYWYRQTLGQGPEFLTYFQNEAQLEKSRLLSDRFSAERPKGSFSTLEIQRTEQGDSAMYLCASSSWTGVDQPQHFGDGTRLSIL.

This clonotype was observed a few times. CDR3 DNA sequence: TGTGCCAGCAGCTTAAGGGGGCTTGGGACCCAGTACTTC. Translation gives CASSLRGLGTQYF. The chain uses TRBV5-6 and TRBJ2-5, with 7 bases that match TRBD1. Germline V CDR1 and CDR2: SGHDT, YYEEEE. This CDR3 has 13 amino acids. With 2 bases clipped from V and 7 bases from J, the junction kept 5 bases outside the gene matches.

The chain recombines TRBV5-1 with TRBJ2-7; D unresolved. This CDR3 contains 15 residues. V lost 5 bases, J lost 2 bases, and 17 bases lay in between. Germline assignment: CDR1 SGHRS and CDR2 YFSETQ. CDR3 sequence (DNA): TGCGCCAGCAGATGGTCTAACCAGGACCCCTACGAGCAGTACTTC. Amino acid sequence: CASRWSNQDPYEQYF.